The rows below give T cell receptor beta chains drawn from one sample of a study of cytomegalovirus exposure and HLA in healthy donors. The protocol was immunoSEQ multiplex PCR, while the TCRdb copy is restricted to in-frame clones and leaves out a portion. The repertoire holds 200,000 to 250,000 clones, with 80% to 85% as singletons. Sequenced sample: PBMCs. The receptors come from a woman in her twenties or thirties in good health and CMV-seropositive. The CDR3 runs from the conserved cysteine through the conserved F or W. A D gene is named only where the DNA matches it firmly. Clone size is not always given. Where it is, it says once, few, many or a class for expanded clones.

D: TRBD1; J: TRBJ1-1; V: TRBV9; size: NA; DNA: TGTGCCAGCAGCGTCCTCGGACAGGGAGAAGCTTTCTTT; CDR3: CASSVLGQGEAFF
D: NA; J: TRBJ1-4; V: TRBV5-1; size: NA; DNA: TGCGCCAGCAGCTTCGGGGACGTTAATGAAAAACTGTTTTTT; CDR3: CASSFGDVNEKLFF
D: NA; J: TRBJ1-3; V: TRBV11-2; size: few; DNA: TGTGCCAGCAGCTTAGGGGCAGCTTCTGGAAACACCATATATTTT; CDR3: CASSLGAASGNTIYF
D: TRBD1; J: TRBJ1-2; V: TRBV5-6; size: NA; DNA: TGTGCCAGCAGCTTGAGGGGGCGCGTAGGTAGCTATGGCTACACCTTC; CDR3: CASSLRGRVGSYGYTF
D: NA; J: TRBJ2-7; V: TRBV5-1; size: NA; DNA: TGCGCCAGCAGCTTGGAGGGCTACGAGCAGTACTTC; CDR3: CASSLEGYEQYF
D: NA; J: TRBJ2-5; V: TRBV28; size: NA; DNA: TGTGCCAGCAGAACAACCAACGGAGAGACCCAGTACTTC; CDR3: CASRTTNGETQYF
D: TRBD2; J: TRBJ2-5; V: TRBV30; size: NA; DNA: TGTGCCTGGAGTGTCTCCTCGGCTAGCGGGAGAGAGACCCAGTACTTC; CDR3: CAWSVSSASGRETQYF
D: NA; J: TRBJ1-2; V: TRBV7-8; size: NA; DNA: TGTGCCAGCAGCTTAGGGCCCGGGACTCGCTATGGCTACACCTTC; CDR3: CASSLGPGTRYGYTF
D: NA; J: TRBJ2-7; V: TRBV29-1; size: once; DNA: TGCAGCGTTTTTCTACGCGTACGGTTTAGATACGAGCAGTACTTC; CDR3: CSVFLRVRFRYEQYF
D: NA; J: TRBJ1-2; V: TRBV6-1; size: NA; DNA: TGTGCCGTCCCCCGCCCGGGGGGGGATGGCTACACCTTC; CDR3: CAVPRPGGDGYTF
D: NA; J: TRBJ1-1; V: TRBV11-2; size: NA; DNA: TGTGCCAGCAGCTCCCCCCGACGGTGGGGTGAAGCTTTCTTT; CDR3: CASSSPRRWGEAFF
D: TRBD1; J: TRBJ2-7; V: TRBV6-1; size: NA; DNA: TGTGCCAGCAGTGCAAGACAGGGCTTCTACGAGCAGTACTTC; CDR3: CASSARQGFYEQYF
D: TRBD1; J: TRBJ2-7; V: TRBV5-6; size: NA; DNA: TGTGCCAGCAGCTTGTACAGGGGCTACTTACCACTTTACGAGCAGTACTTC; CDR3: CASSLYRGYLPLYEQYF
D: NA; J: TRBJ1-2; V: TRBV5-1; size: NA; DNA: TGCGCCAGCAGCTTGAACCAGGGGACCTATGGCTACACCTTC; CDR3: CASSLNQGTYGYTF
D: NA; J: TRBJ1-2; V: TRBV7-9; size: NA; DNA: TGTGCCAGCAGCTTATTATGGGGGGATGGCTACACCTTC; CDR3: CASSLLWGDGYTF
D: NA; J: TRBJ2-5; V: TRBV5-8; size: once; DNA: TGTGCCAGCAGCTTGCCCCCCCGACGAGACCCTAGGGAGACCCAGTACTTC; CDR3: CASSLPPRRDPRETQYF
D: NA; J: TRBJ2-7; V: TRBV6-1; size: NA; DNA: TGTGCCAGCAGAGAGACACGCTCCTACGAGCAGTACTTC; CDR3: CASRETRSYEQYF
D: NA; J: TRBJ2-5; V: TRBV9; size: few; DNA: TGTGCCAGCAGCGTAGACGGGGCCCCGTTTAGGACCCAGTACTTC; CDR3: CASSVDGAPFRTQYF
D: NA; J: TRBJ1-1; V: TRBV9; size: NA; DNA: TGTGCCAGCGGGAAGGGAGCCACTGAAGCTTTCTTT; CDR3: CASGKGATEAFF
D: NA; J: TRBJ2-7; V: TRBV7-8; size: NA; DNA: TGTGCCAGCAGCTTAAGTTTCGCGAAGGAGTACGAGCAGTACTTC; CDR3: CASSLSFAKEYEQYF
D: NA; J: TRBJ2-3; V: TRBV5-1; size: NA; DNA: TGCGCCAGCAGCTTCGCCCATGGGGCAGATACGCAGTATTTT; CDR3: CASSFAHGADTQYF
D: NA; J: TRBJ2-3; V: TRBV25-1; size: NA; DNA: TGTGCCAGCAGTTTTTCCGGAGCAGATACGCAGTATTTT; CDR3: CASSFSGADTQYF
D: NA; J: TRBJ1-3; V: TRBV7-2; size: NA; DNA: TGTGCCAGCAGCTTACAGGTTTCTGGAAACACCATATATTTT; CDR3: CASSLQVSGNTIYF
D: NA; J: TRBJ2-7; V: TRBV29-1; size: NA; DNA: TGCAGCGTTGGTGACTACGAGCAGTACTTC; CDR3: CSVGDYEQYF
D: NA; J: TRBJ2-7; V: TRBV5-8; size: NA; DNA: TGTGCCAGCAGCTCCCTTGCCTACGAGCAGTACTTC; CDR3: CASSSLAYEQYF
D: TRBD1; J: TRBJ2-7; V: TRBV11-2; size: NA; DNA: TGTGCCAGCAGCAGCCGGGACAGGGGAACCTACGAGCAGTACTTC; CDR3: CASSSRDRGTYEQYF
D: NA; J: TRBJ2-1; V: TRBV25-1; size: NA; DNA: TGTGCCAGCAGTGACAGTGACATTATAACGGATCAGTTCTTC; CDR3: CASSDSDIITDQFF
D: NA; J: TRBJ1-2; V: TRBV6-5; size: few; DNA: TGTGCCAGCAGTTACAGCGATAACTATGGCTACACCTTC; CDR3: CASSYSDNYGYTF
D: NA; J: TRBJ1-1; V: TRBV7-2; size: NA; DNA: TGTGCCAGCAGCTACTCGGGGAGGGAAGCTTTCTTT; CDR3: CASSYSGREAFF
D: NA; J: TRBJ1-4; V: TRBV27; size: NA; DNA: TGTGCCAGCAGTTCAGGGATCAGATCCGAAAAACTGTTTTTT; CDR3: CASSSGIRSEKLFF
D: TRBD1; J: TRBJ1-5; V: TRBV7-2; size: once; DNA: TGTGCCAGCAGCGCAGGGACAGGGGGCAGGCAGCCCCAGCATTTT; CDR3: CASSAGTGGRQPQHF
D: NA; J: TRBJ1-2; V: TRBV19; size: NA; DNA: TGTGCCAGTAGTAGACAGGCGTCTAACTATGGCTACACCTTC; CDR3: CASSRQASNYGYTF
D: NA; J: TRBJ2-1; V: TRBV7-7; size: NA; DNA: TGTGCTAGCAGCTTAGGGAGTAGCGGAGGCTCCTACAATGAGCAGTTCTTC; CDR3: CASSLGSSGGSYNEQFF
D: TRBD2; J: TRBJ2-7; V: TRBV18; size: NA; DNA: TGTGCCAGCTCACCCCCGGGACTAGCTGTCGAGCAGTACTTC; CDR3: CASSPPGLAVEQYF
D: TRBD1; J: TRBJ1-1; V: TRBV5-1; size: NA; DNA: TGCGCCAGCAGCTCCGGGACAGGGATCACTGAAGCTTTCTTT; CDR3: CASSSGTGITEAFF
D: NA; J: TRBJ1-4; V: TRBV30; size: NA; DNA: TGTGCCTGGGGAAAGTCAGAAAAACTGTTTTTT; CDR3: CAWGKSEKLFF
D: NA; J: TRBJ1-2; V: TRBV29-1; size: NA; DNA: TGCAGCGTTGATTCCAGATCCGGCTACACCTTC; CDR3: CSVDSRSGYTF
D: TRBD1; J: TRBJ2-3; V: TRBV30; size: NA; DNA: TGTGCCTGGAGTGTTAGCCTGACAGGGGGGAGCACAGATACGCAGTATTTT; CDR3: CAWSVSLTGGSTDTQYF
D: NA; J: TRBJ2-1; V: TRBV30; size: NA; DNA: TGTGCCTGGAGTGGGATAGATTGGGCTCATGAGCAGTTCTTC; CDR3: CAWSGIDWAHEQFF
D: NA; J: TRBJ1-1; V: TRBV6-5; size: NA; DNA: TGTGCCAGCAGCGTAGGGCCGGGCACTGAAGCTTTCTTT; CDR3: CASSVGPGTEAFF
D: TRBD1; J: TRBJ2-7; V: TRBV7-2; size: NA; DNA: TGTGCCAGCAGCCTTTTAGGGGGCGCTTCCTACGAGCAGTACTTC; CDR3: CASSLLGGASYEQYF
D: NA; J: TRBJ2-1; V: TRBV19; size: NA; DNA: TGTGCCACAACGAGGGGGGAGAACTACAATGAGCAGTTCTTC; CDR3: CATTRGENYNEQFF
D: NA; J: TRBJ1-3; V: TRBV18; size: few; DNA: TGTGCCAGCTCACCAACTCTGGGATCTGGAAACACCATATATTTT; CDR3: CASSPTLGSGNTIYF
D: TRBD2; J: TRBJ2-1; V: TRBV4-1; size: NA; DNA: TGCGCCAGCAGCCAACTAGCGGGAGACCACAATGAGCAGTTCTTC; CDR3: CASSQLAGDHNEQFF
D: NA; J: TRBJ2-7; V: TRBV4-1; size: NA; DNA: TGCGCCAGCAGCCAAGCGGGTATCTACGAGCAGTACTTC; CDR3: CASSQAGIYEQYF
D: NA; J: TRBJ2-7; V: TRBV2; size: NA; DNA: TGTGCCAGCAACATGCGATTCTCCTACGAGCAGTACTTC; CDR3: CASNMRFSYEQYF
D: NA; J: TRBJ2-7; V: TRBV6-6; size: NA; DNA: TGTGCCAGCAGTTACGAACGGGGTCTCGAGCACGAGCAGTACTTC; CDR3: CASSYERGLEHEQYF
D: TRBD2; J: TRBJ2-1; V: TRBV4-1; size: NA; DNA: TGCGCCAGCAGCCAAGTAGCGGGAGGGCCTTATGAGCAGTTCTTC; CDR3: CASSQVAGGPYEQFF
D: TRBD1; J: TRBJ2-3; V: TRBV29-1; size: NA; DNA: TGCAGCGTTGAGTATACAGGGGGCTTGACAGATACGCAGTATTTT; CDR3: CSVEYTGGLTDTQYF
D: NA; J: TRBJ1-4; V: TRBV6-1; size: NA; DNA: TGTGCCAGCAGTAAGGACAGCTCGGCTGTCGAAAAACTGTTTTTT; CDR3: CASSKDSSAVEKLFF
D: TRBD2; J: TRBJ2-2; V: TRBV10-3; size: NA; DNA: TGTGCCATCAGTGAGGACCAGACTAGCGGGAGATCGGGCACCGGGGAGCTGTTTTTT; CDR3: CAISEDQTSGRSGTGELFF
D: NA; J: TRBJ1-2; V: TRBV12-5; size: NA; DNA: TGTGCTAGTGGAAGGTACAGCCACGTCCCCTATGGCTACACCTTC; CDR3: CASGRYSHVPYGYTF
D: NA; J: TRBJ2-7; V: TRBV18; size: NA; DNA: TGTGCCAGCTCCACCAAGACCAGTTACGGTCCCTACGAGCAGTACTTC; CDR3: CASSTKTSYGPYEQYF
D: TRBD1; J: TRBJ1-1; V: TRBV5-1; size: NA; DNA: TGCGCCAGCAGCCCGGGACAGCCGTCCCCCGGGGGCACTGAAGCTTTCTTT; CDR3: CASSPGQPSPGGTEAFF
D: NA; J: TRBJ2-7; V: TRBV7-2; size: NA; DNA: TGTGCCAGCAGCTCCGAACTTCCCTACGAGCAGTACTTC; CDR3: CASSSELPYEQYF
D: NA; J: TRBJ2-3; V: TRBV4-1; size: few; DNA: TGCGCCAGCAGCCAAGATCTAGGCAGCACAGATACGCAGTATTTT; CDR3: CASSQDLGSTDTQYF
D: NA; J: TRBJ1-5; V: TRBV9; size: NA; DNA: TGTGCCAGCAGCCCCGATCCGGGTAGCAATCAGCCCCAGCATTTT; CDR3: CASSPDPGSNQPQHF
D: NA; J: TRBJ1-2; V: TRBV19; size: few; DNA: TGTGCCAGTGCCAGCGGGGGCAGATACTATGGCTACACCTTC; CDR3: CASASGGRYYGYTF
D: NA; J: TRBJ1-5; V: TRBV30; size: NA; DNA: TGTGCCTGGAGTGTACTTGGGGGGTCCGGCAATCAGCCCCAGCATTTT; CDR3: CAWSVLGGSGNQPQHF
D: NA; J: TRBJ1-2; V: TRBV7-8; size: few; DNA: TGTGCCAGCAGCTTAGAGGCAGGGGAGGATTATGGCTACACCTTC; CDR3: CASSLEAGEDYGYTF